This T cell receptor (beta chain) appears in the sequencing data of a study of T cell changes during pregnancy in multiple sclerosis. This clone has a single count. CDR3 size: 15 residues. The germline CDR1 and CDR2 sequences are SGHNT and YENEEA. Trimming took 4 bases from V and 0 from J; bases not matched to a gene: 3. Produced via immunoSEQ multiplex PCR; TCRdb's table is partial and in-frame only. The sample yields fewer than 12,000 clones, 80% to 90% seen once. Sequencing was performed on CD8+ T cells from peripheral blood mononuclear cells, taken in the first trimester of pregnancy. V gene TRBV11-3 combines with J gene TRBJ1-3; 7 bases are shared with TRBD1. The receptor was isolated from a female donor in good health, enrolled as a control in a pregnancy study. CDR3 DNA: TGTGCCAGCAGCTCTGGGACAGTCTCTGGAAACACCATATATTTT. This sequence encodes CASSSGTVSGNTIYF.